This entry features one TCR beta chain sequence. Its antigen remains unknown. The data derive from a study of cytomegalovirus exposure and HLA in healthy donors. The wider study: Of the donors genotyped, 398 in all, over 80% fell in the Caucasian-associated ancestry cluster.

13 Jbeta primers and 60 Vbeta primers were used for the PCR. TCRdb keeps only in-frame clones here, not all; method: immunoSEQ multiplex PCR. The sample lists 95,000 to 100,000 clones, around 83% occurring once. V gave up 3 bases and J gave up 0 bases, with 7 bases separating them. The length of the CDR3 is 14 residues. The germline CDR1 and CDR2 sequences are KGHSH and LQKENI. General observations from the study: Some public TCRs appeared in many individuals, while most sequences were rare. Follow-up analysis seemed to connect common viral pathogens with several of the most significant clusters identified.

The chain carries TRBV18 and TRBJ2-3; D remains unclear. The TCR comes from a man between 25 and 39 years old in good health and CMV-seronegative. Sequencing was carried out using PBMCs. In DNA form, the CDR3 reads TGTGCCAGCTCACCGGGCCCAAGCACAGATACGCAGTATTTT. This sequence encodes CASSPGPSTDTQYF.